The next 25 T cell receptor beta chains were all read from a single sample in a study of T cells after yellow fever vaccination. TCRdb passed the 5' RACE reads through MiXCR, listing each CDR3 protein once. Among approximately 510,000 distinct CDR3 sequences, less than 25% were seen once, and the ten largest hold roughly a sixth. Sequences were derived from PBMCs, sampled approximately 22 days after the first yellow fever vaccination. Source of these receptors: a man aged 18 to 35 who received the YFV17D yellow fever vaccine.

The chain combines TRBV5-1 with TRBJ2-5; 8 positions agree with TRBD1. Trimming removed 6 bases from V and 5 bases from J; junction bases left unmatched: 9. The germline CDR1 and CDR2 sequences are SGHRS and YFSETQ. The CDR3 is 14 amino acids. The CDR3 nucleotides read TGCGCCAGCACCGGACAGGGTGCGGGGGAGACCCAGTACTTC. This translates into CASTGQGAGETQYF.

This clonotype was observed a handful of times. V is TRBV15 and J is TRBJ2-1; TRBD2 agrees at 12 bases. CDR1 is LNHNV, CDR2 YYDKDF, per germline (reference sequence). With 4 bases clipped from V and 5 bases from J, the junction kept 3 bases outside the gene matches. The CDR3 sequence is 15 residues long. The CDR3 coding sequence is TGTGCCACCAGCACACTAGCGGGGGGTCACAATGAGCAGTTCTTC. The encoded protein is CATSTLAGGHNEQFF. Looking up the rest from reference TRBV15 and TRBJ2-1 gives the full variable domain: DAMVIQNPRYQVTQFGKPVTLSCSQTLNHNVMYWYQQKSSQAPKLLFHYYDKDFNNEADTPDNFQSRRPNTSFCFLDIRSPGLGDTAMYLCATSTLAGGHNEQFFGPGTRLTVL.

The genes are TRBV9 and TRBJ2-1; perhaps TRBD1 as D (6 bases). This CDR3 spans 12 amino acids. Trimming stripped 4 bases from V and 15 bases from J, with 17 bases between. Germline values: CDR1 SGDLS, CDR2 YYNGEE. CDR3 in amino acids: CASSTPGQSLFF. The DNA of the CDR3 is TGTGCCAGCAGCACCCCGGGACAATCTTTGTTCTTC.

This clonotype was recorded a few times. CDR3 sequence: CASSLVPAPETQYF. In nucleotides, the CDR3 is TGTGCCAGCAGCTTAGTGCCAGCCCCGGAGACCCAGTACTTC. This chain connects TRBV7-7 to TRBJ2-5; D unresolved. CDR1 and CDR2 from the germline V gene are SSHAT and FNYEAQ (reference sequence). The CDR3 extends over 14 amino acids. Trimming took off 1 base at V and 5 bases at J, with 11 bases between the two ends.

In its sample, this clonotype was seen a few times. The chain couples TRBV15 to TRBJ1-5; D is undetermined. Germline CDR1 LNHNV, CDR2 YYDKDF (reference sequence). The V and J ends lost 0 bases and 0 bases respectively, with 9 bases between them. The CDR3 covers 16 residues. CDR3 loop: CATSRDRGFSNQPQHF. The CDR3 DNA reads TGTGCCACCAGCAGAGATCGAGGATTTAGCAATCAGCCCCAGCATTTT.

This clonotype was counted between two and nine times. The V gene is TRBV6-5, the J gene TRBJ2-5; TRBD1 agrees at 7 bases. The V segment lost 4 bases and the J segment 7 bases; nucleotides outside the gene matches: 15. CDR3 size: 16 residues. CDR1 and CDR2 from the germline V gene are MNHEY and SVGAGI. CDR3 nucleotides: TGTGCCAGCAGTTTCTCGACCGGGACAGCCACGGTGACCCAGTACTTC. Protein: CASSFSTGTATVTQYF.

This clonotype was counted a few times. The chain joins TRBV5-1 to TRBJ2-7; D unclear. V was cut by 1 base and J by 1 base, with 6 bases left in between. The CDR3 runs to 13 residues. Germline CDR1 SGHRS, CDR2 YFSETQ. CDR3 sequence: CASSLQRSYEQYF. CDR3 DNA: TGCGCCAGCAGCTTGCAACGGTCCTACGAGCAGTACTTC.

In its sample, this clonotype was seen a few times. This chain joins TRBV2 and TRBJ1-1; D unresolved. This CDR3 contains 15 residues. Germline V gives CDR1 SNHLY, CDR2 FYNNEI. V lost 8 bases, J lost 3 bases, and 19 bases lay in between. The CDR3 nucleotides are TGTGCCAGCGCTAAAGGGCTCAGCGAGGACACTGAAGCTTTCTTT. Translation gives CASAKGLSEDTEAFF.

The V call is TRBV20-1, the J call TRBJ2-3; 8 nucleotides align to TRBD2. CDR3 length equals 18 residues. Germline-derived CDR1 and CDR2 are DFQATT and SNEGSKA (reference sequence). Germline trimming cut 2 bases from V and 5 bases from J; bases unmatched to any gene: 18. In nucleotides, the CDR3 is TGCAGTGCTAGAAACACCAAGCGGGGGCCCTGGGGTCTAGATACGCAGTATTTT. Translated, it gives CSARNTKRGPWGLDTQYF.

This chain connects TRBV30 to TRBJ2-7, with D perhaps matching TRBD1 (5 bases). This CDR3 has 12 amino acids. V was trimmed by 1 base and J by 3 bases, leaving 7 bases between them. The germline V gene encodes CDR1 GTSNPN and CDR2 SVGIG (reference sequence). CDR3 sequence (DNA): TGTGCCTGGAGTGGGGGCATCTACGAGCAGTACTTC. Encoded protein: CAWSGGIYEQYF.

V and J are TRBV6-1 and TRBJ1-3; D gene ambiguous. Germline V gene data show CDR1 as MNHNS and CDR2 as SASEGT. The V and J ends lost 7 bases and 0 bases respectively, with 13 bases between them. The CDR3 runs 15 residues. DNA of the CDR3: TGTGCCAGCAATCCTCGGGGTATCTCTGGAAACACCATATATTTT. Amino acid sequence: CASNPRGISGNTIYF.

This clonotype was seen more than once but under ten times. As DNA, the CDR3 is TGTGCCAGCAGCTCCCCCAGCCTAGCGGGGGGCCACAATGAGCAGTTCTTC. Protein sequence: CASSSPSLAGGHNEQFF. V usage is TRBV7-8 and J usage is TRBJ2-1; 11 nucleotides align to TRBD2. The CDR3 loop spans 17 amino acids. CDR1 is SGHVS, CDR2 FQNEAQ, per germline. The V segment lost 4 bases and the J segment 5 bases; nucleotides outside the gene matches: 10.

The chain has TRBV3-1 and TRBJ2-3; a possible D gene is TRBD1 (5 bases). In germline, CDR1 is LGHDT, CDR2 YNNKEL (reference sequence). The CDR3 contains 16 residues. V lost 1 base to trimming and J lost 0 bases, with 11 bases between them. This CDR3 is CASSQAPTDSTDTQYF. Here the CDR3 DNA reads TGTGCCAGCAGCCAAGCCCCGACAGACAGCACAGATACGCAGTATTTT.

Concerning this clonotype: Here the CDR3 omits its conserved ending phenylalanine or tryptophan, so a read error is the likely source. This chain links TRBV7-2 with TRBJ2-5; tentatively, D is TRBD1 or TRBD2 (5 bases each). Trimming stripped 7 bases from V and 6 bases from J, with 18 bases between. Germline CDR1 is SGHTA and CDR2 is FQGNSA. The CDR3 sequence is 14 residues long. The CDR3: CASTQVAGPKTQYS. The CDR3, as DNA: TGTGCCAGCACACAGGTGGCGGGTCCTAAGACCCAGTACTCC.

This CDR3 reads CASSPTQVTDTQYF. In DNA form, the CDR3 reads TGTGCCAGCAGCCCCACCCAGGTGACAGATACGCAGTATTTT. J is TRBJ2-3 and V is TRBV7-2; D is unclear. CDR3 length: 14 amino acids. V lost 5 bases and J lost 3, with 12 bases in between. The germline V gene has CDR1 SGHTA and CDR2 FQGNSA.

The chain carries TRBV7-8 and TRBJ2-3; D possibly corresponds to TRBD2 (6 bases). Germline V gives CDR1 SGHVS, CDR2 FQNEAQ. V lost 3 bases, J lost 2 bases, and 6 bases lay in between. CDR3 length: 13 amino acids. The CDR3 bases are TGTGCCAGCAGCTTGGACTACACAGATACGCAGTATTTT. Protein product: CASSLDYTDTQYF.

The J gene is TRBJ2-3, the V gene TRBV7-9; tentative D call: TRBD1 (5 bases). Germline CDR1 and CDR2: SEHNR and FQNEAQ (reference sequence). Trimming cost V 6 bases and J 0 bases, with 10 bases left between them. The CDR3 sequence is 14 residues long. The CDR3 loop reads CASRYRQSTDTQYF. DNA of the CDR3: TGTGCCAGCAGGTACCGACAGAGCACAGATACGCAGTATTTT.

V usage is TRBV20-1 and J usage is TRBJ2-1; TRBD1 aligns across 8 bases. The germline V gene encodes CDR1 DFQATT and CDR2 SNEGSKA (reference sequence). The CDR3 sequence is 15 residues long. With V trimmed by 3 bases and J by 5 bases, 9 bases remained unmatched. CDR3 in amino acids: CSARGGQGANNEQFF. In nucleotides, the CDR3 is TGCAGTGCTAGGGGGGGTCAGGGGGCGAACAATGAGCAGTTCTTC.

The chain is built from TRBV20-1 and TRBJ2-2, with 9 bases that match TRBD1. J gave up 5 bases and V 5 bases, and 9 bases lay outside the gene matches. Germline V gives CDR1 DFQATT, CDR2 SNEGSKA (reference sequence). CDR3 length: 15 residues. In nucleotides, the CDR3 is TGCAGTGCTTTATACAGGGGACAGGGAACCGGGGAGCTGTTTTTT. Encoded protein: CSALYRGQGTGELFF.

The CDR3 DNA follows: TGCAGTGGCCGCCAGGGGTTATCCTACGAGCAGTACTTC. Protein sequence: CSGRQGLSYEQYF. The chain joins TRBV20-1 to TRBJ2-7; TRBD1 is a possible D gene (6 bases). CDR1 is DFQATT, CDR2 SNEGSKA, per germline (reference sequence). V was cut by 7 bases and J by 1 base, with 14 bases left in between. The CDR3 length is 13 residues.

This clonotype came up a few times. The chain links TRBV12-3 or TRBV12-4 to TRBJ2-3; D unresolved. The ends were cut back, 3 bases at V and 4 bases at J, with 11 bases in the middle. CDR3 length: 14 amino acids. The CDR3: CASSFVLIPDTQYF. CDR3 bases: TGTGCCAGCAGTTTTGTTTTAATACCAGATACGCAGTATTTT.

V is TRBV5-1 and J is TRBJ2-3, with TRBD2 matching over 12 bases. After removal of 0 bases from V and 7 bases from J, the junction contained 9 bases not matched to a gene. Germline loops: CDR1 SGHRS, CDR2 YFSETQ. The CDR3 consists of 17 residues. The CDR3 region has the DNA TGCGCCAGCAGCTTGGGGGCCACTAGCGGGGGGCATAATACGCAGTATTTT. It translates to CASSLGATSGGHNTQYF.

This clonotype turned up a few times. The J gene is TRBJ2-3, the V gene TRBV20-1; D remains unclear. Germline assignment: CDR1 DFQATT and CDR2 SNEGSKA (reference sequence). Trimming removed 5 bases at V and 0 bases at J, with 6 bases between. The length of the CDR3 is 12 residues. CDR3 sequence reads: CSAPESTDTQYF. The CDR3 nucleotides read TGCAGTGCTCCCGAGAGCACAGATACGCAGTATTTT.

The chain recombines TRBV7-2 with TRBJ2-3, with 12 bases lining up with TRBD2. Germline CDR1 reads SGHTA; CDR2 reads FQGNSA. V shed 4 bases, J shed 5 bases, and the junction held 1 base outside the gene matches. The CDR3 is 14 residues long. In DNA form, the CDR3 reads TGTGCCAGCAGCTCGGGACTAGCGGGAGATACGCAGTATTTT. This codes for CASSSGLAGDTQYF.

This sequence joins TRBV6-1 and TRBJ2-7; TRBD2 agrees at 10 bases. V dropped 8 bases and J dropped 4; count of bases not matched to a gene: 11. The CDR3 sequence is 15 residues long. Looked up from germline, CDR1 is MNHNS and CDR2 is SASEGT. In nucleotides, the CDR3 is TGTGCCAGCCGCCCATCCGTGACTAGCGGGTACGAGCAGTACTTC. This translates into CASRPSVTSGYEQYF.